These T cell receptor beta chains were read from a single sample in a study of cytomegalovirus exposure and HLA in healthy donors. The repertoire was sequenced with immunoSEQ multiplex PCR; TCRdb's copy has only in-frame clones and lacks some. The sample carries about 200,000 clones, roughly 83% recorded once. Material: PBMCs. These receptors were collected from a girl aged 5 to 17 in good health and CMV-seronegative. Both conserved end residues are trimmed from each CDR3. Each record gives: V gene, J gene, CDR3 protein.

TRBV6-5,TRBJ1-5,ASSYSRGTQPQH
TRBV28,TRBJ1-1,ASSLFGSAF
TRBV28,TRBJ2-1,ASSLPTSLYEQF
TRBV6-1,TRBJ1-1,ASSVTANINTEAF
TRBV19,TRBJ1-2,ASSIDRLAGYT
TRBV11-3,TRBJ2-1,ASSSQGYAEQF
TRBV9,TRBJ1-5,ASSVGPGQGQPQH
TRBV15,TRBJ1-1,ATSGRQGSHTEAF
TRBV5-1,TRBJ2-2,ASSLEGVVNTGELF
TRBV6-6,TRBJ2-1,ASSYSAGATGEQF
TRBV7-9,TRBJ2-7,ASSLGWDRGPNEQY
TRBV19,TRBJ1-2,ASNNRASNGYT
TRBV7-3,TRBJ2-1,ASSPSGGASSYNEQF
TRBV19,TRBJ2-7,ASSAQTGNQLYEQY
TRBV5-4,TRBJ2-4,ASSSGQGAYIQY
TRBV7-2,TRBJ1-2,ASSLNRDRRFEGYT
TRBV6-1,TRBJ2-3,ASSAWPSGGGRDTQY
TRBV5-1,TRBJ2-1,ASSLASSGGGPGYEQF
TRBV9,TRBJ2-1,ASSEKPTRSIEQF
TRBV27,TRBJ2-2,ASSQPQSTGLVGELF
TRBV7-9,TRBJ1-6,SSSTGNSPLH
TRBV6-6,TRBJ2-7,ASRERYEQY
TRBV10-3,TRBJ1-2,AIRGAVQVMSGYT
TRBV6-4,TRBJ2-1,ASEAPRSSYNEQF
TRBV7-9,TRBJ1-1,ASSLAGPTEAF
TRBV2,TRBJ2-2,ASSPTGWSGELF
TRBV18,TRBJ2-7,ASSPSGTGPEQY
TRBV7-9,TRBJ1-1,ASSTAVRRAF
TRBV4-2,TRBJ1-1,ASSQDWWGSVTEAF
TRBV6-1,TRBJ2-7,ASSPGLATYEQY
TRBV20-1,TRBJ2-1,SAQGLLEQF
TRBV7-2,TRBJ1-1,ASSPQDRATEAF
TRBV28,TRBJ1-5,ASIVDRANFYSNQPQH
TRBV7-6,TRBJ2-3,ASSLRGLNTDTQY
TRBV6-6,TRBJ2-5,ASSIQGATQY
TRBV7-2,TRBJ2-7,ASSLKREPFHEQY